Following are 9 T cell receptor beta chains from one sample sequenced in a study of graft-versus-host responses after intestinal transplantation. Some clones are missing from TCRdb's copy, which holds only in-frame ones; the method was immunoSEQ multiplex PCR. The sample holds about 120,000 clones; 90% are singletons and the top ten take roughly 0.17%. Their antigens are not known. Sequences were derived from unstimulated CD4+ T cells sorted from spleen or lymph node cells, sampled before intestinal transplant. The source of these receptors is a human donor who received an intestinal transplant.

This chain links TRBV5-4 with TRBJ2-1, with 8 bases matching TRBD2. CDR3 length: 15 residues. Unmatched junction bases numbered 5, after V lost 4 bases and J lost 2 bases. CDR1 and CDR2 (germline): SGHNT, YYREEE (reference sequence). This CDR3 is CASSQLAGTYNEQFF. CDR3 coding DNA: TGTGCCAGCAGCCAGTTAGCGGGAACCTACAATGAGCAGTTCTTC.

The V and J genes are TRBV27 and TRBJ1-1; possible D gene TRBD1, 6 bases. CDR3 length equals 14 residues. In germline, CDR1 is MNHEY, CDR2 SMNVEV (reference sequence). V gave up 6 bases and J gave up 1 base, with 12 bases separating them. The CDR3 sequence: CASSVQGRNTEAFF. In DNA form, the CDR3 reads TGTGCCAGCAGCGTACAGGGAAGGAACACTGAAGCTTTCTTT.

V is TRBV2 and J is TRBJ1-1; D not resolved. The germline V gene encodes CDR1 SNHLY and CDR2 FYNNEI. Trimming removed 6 bases from V and 1 base from J, with 12 bases in between. There are 14 residues in the CDR3. The CDR3 DNA sequence: TGTGCCAGCAGCGCCTACCGGGGGAACACTGAAGCTTTCTTT. Translated, it gives CASSAYRGNTEAFF. Full variable domain (outside the CDR3, taken from reference TRBV2 and TRBJ1-1): EPEVTQTPSHQVTQMGQEVILRCVPISNHLYFYWYRQILGQKVEFLVSFYNNEISEKSEIFDDQFSVERPDGSNFTLKIRSTKLEDSAMYFCASSAYRGNTEAFFGQGTRLTVV.

The chain couples TRBV4-3 to TRBJ2-5; tentative D call: TRBD2 (6 bases). The V gene's germline CDR1 is LGHNA and CDR2 YSLEER. There are 16 residues in the CDR3. V was cut by 0 bases and J by 2 bases, with 13 bases left in between. The CDR3 protein is CASSQDLVGRQETQYF. CDR3 DNA: TGCGCCAGCAGCCAAGATTTGGTAGGGAGGCAAGAGACCCAGTACTTC.

In the case of this clone: The identical CDR3 is also encoded by other nucleotide sequences in the sample. This chain connects TRBV5-1 to TRBJ2-3, with no clear D. The germline V and J ends were trimmed by 0 bases and 3 bases, with 5 bases remaining between them. CDR1 SGHRS and CDR2 YFSETQ come from the germline V gene. The CDR3 contains 13 residues. The CDR3 spells CASSLGYTDTQYF. The CDR3 region has the DNA TGCGCCAGCAGCTTGGGTTATACAGATACGCAGTATTTT.

In DNA form, the CDR3 reads TGTGCCAGCTCACCCGACAGGATCTTTAACTATGGCTACACCTTC. Translated: CASSPDRIFNYGYTF. The J gene is TRBJ1-2, the V gene TRBV18; D possibly corresponds to TRBD1 (6 bases). Between the trimmed V and J ends, which lost 3 bases and 1 base, there was a span of 12 bases. The CDR3 runs 15 residues. Germline V gene data show CDR1 as KGHSH and CDR2 as LQKENI.

This clone was observed once. The genes are TRBV18 and TRBJ2-5; possibly TRBD1 for D (7 bases). The germline V gene has CDR1 KGHSH and CDR2 LQKENI. Trimming stripped 6 bases from V and 2 bases from J, with 10 bases between. The CDR3 loop spans 13 amino acids. This chain's CDR3 is CASSSGGQETQYF. DNA for the CDR3: TGTGCCAGCTCGTCAGGGGGGCAAGAGACCCAGTACTTC.

The chain has TRBV9 and TRBJ2-1; TRBD2 agrees at 11 bases. The CDR3 has 14 residues. V was pared by 4 bases and J by 13 bases, with 10 bases of the junction left unmatched. Germline loops: CDR1 SGDLS, CDR2 YYNGEE. The chain's CDR3 is CASSREVAGGPQFF. CDR3 nucleotides: TGTGCCAGCAGCAGAGAGGTAGCGGGAGGGCCCCAGTTCTTC.

This clone has just a few counts. This chain links TRBV25-1 with TRBJ1-2; TRBD1 agrees at 12 bases. V lost 1 base and J lost 7; bases outside the gene matches: 7. The CDR3 spans 16 residues. Germline loops: CDR1 MGHDK, CDR2 SYGVNS. CDR3: CASSESTGQGARGYTF. The CDR3 DNA follows: TGTGCCAGCAGTGAATCTACGGGACAGGGGGCGCGTGGCTACACCTTC.